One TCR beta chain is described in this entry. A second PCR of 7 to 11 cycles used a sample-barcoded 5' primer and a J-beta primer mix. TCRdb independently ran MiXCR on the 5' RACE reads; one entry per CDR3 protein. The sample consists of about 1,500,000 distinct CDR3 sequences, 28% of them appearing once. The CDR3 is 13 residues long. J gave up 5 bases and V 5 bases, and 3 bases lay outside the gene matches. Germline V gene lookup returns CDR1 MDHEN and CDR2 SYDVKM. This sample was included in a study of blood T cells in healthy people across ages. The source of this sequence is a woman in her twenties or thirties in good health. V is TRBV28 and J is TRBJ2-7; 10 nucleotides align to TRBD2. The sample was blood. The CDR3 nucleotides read TGTGCCAGCAGTAGCGGGGGGGACCACGAGCAGTACTTC. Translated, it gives CASSSGGDHEQYF.